Following are 32 T cell receptor beta chains from one sample sequenced in a study of glioma-infiltrating T cells. TCR alpha and beta CDR3 regions were amplified from RNA using iRepertoire nested multiplex PCR. A single record per CDR3 protein comes from TCRdb applying MiXCR to the multiplex PCR reads. This table has 150,000 to 200,000 distinct CDR3 sequences, around 30% appearing once. Sequencing used glioma tissue, nonneoplastic brain tissue, or PBMCs (not recorded which). These receptor sequences come from a human donor with low-grade glioma or glioblastoma, undergoing nonglioma brain surgery, or in good health (not recorded which).

This clonotype was observed at least ten times. This chain connects TRBV6-1 to TRBJ2-1; maybe TRBD2 (5 bases). CDR1 and CDR2 from the germline V gene are MNHNS and SASEGT. Deletions cut 5 bases from V and 0 bases from J, with 14 bases between. This CDR3 is built from 16 residues. CDR3 DNA: TGTGCCAGCAGTCTAGCCCACTCGAGCTCCTACAATGAGCAGTTCTTC. It translates to CASSLAHSSSYNEQFF.

As to this clonotype: Its ends do not fully match the called genes, so a read error is possible. This chain links TRBV18 with TRBJ1-1; no clear D gene. Germline lookup yields CDR1 KGHSH and CDR2 LQKENI. The CDR3 covers 14 residues. CDR3 residues: CASSPQGKNTEASF. CDR3 nucleotide sequence: TGTGCCAGCTCACCACAGGGAAAAAACACCGAAGCTTCCTTT.

The table lists this clonotype with many counts. The J gene is TRBJ1-1, the V gene TRBV14; a possible D gene is TRBD1 (5 bases). Trimming left V 7 bases short and J 4 bases short, with 16 bases between. Germline V gene lookup returns CDR1 SGHDN and CDR2 FVKESK. The CDR3 is made up of 14 amino acids. The CDR3 is CASTPGTHRTEAFF. CDR3 in DNA: TGTGCCAGCACCCCGGGGACGCATCGCACTGAAGCTTTCTTT.

A note on this clonotype: A much larger clone is a single base away; this may be a read error. This rearrangement joins TRBV19 to TRBJ1-5, with D maybe TRBD1 (5 bases). Germline V CDR1 and CDR2: LNHDA, SQIVND (reference sequence). The CDR3 has 14 amino acids. The chain's CDR3 is CASSIGTRNQPQHF. Here the CDR3 DNA reads TGTGCCAGCAGTATCGGGACCCGCAATCAGCCCCAGCATTTT.

This clonotype has at least ten counts. The rearrangement links TRBV20-1 to TRBJ2-5; no reliable D call. V lost 5 bases and J lost 2, with 18 bases in between. Germline V CDR1 and CDR2: DFQATT, SNEGSKA (reference sequence). The CDR3 runs 15 residues. This CDR3 reads CSAPSVGHEQETQYF. CDR3 sequence (DNA): TGCAGTGCTCCCTCAGTGGGCCATGAACAAGAGACCCAGTACTTC.

This clonotype was observed a handful of times. This chain connects TRBV27 to TRBJ2-2, with 10 bases lining up with TRBD1. CDR3 length: 15 amino acids. J gave up 5 bases and V 4 bases, and 4 bases lay outside the gene matches. Germline loops: CDR1 MNHEY, CDR2 SMNVEV (reference sequence). CDR3 region: CASSSTGGGTGELFF. The CDR3 DNA sequence: TGTGCCAGCAGTTCGACAGGGGGCGGTACCGGGGAGCTGTTTTTT.

The chain employs TRBV7-6 and TRBJ2-3; 8 bases are a match to TRBD2. CDR3 length: 16 amino acids. With 4 bases clipped from V and 1 base from J, the junction kept 7 bases outside the gene matches. Germline CDR1 reads SGHVS; CDR2 reads FNYEAQ. CDR3 sequence (DNA): TGTGCCAGCAGCTCCGATCCAGCGGGAGGCACAGATACGCAGTATTTT. It specifies CASSSDPAGGTDTQYF.

At least ten counts were recorded for this clonotype. CDR3 residues: CASTVTRDRTFNEQFF. The CDR3 nucleotides are TGTGCCAGCACCGTTACCCGGGACAGGACGTTTAATGAGCAGTTCTTC. V gene TRBV6-2 or TRBV6-3 combines with J gene TRBJ2-1; TRBD1 agrees at 8 bases. Germline CDR1 reads MNHEY; CDR2 reads SVGEGT. The CDR3 extends over 16 amino acids. J was trimmed by 7 bases and V by 7 bases; bases with no gene match: 15.

This chain links TRBV4-3 with TRBJ2-7, with 14 bases aligning to TRBD2. The length of the CDR3 is 16 residues. V lost 1 base to trimming and J lost 1 base; unmatched junction nucleotides: 0. Germline V lookup: CDR1 LGHNA, CDR2 YSLEER. The CDR3 loop is CASSQGLAGGSYEQYF. Written as DNA, the CDR3 is TGCGCCAGCAGCCAAGGACTAGCGGGAGGGTCCTACGAGCAGTACTTC.

This clonotype has ten or more counts. This chain connects TRBV20-1 to TRBJ2-1; D remains unclear. From germline, CDR1 is DFQATT and CDR2 SNEGSKA (reference sequence). This CDR3 is built from 15 residues. V lost 1 base, J lost 0 bases, and 10 bases lay in between. The CDR3 protein is CSARGRLPSYNEQFF. The CDR3 DNA sequence: TGCAGTGCTAGAGGTCGACTCCCCTCCTACAATGAGCAGTTCTTC.

The sample holds a few counts of this clonotype. The rearrangement uses TRBV7-2 and TRBJ1-1; 9 positions agree with TRBD1. The germline gives CDR1 SGHTA, CDR2 FQGNSA. The CDR3 is 14 residues long. J lost 4 bases, V lost 6 bases, and 6 bases had no gene match. CDR3 sequence (DNA): TGTGCCAGCAGATCGACAGGGGGGGGCACTGAAGCTTTCTTT. Protein product: CASRSTGGGTEAFF.

As regards this clonotype: A much more abundant neighbour one base away suggests this may be a read error. This chain links TRBV12-3 or TRBV12-4 with TRBJ2-7; D is perhaps TRBD1 (5 bases). The CDR3 loop spans 14 amino acids. V gave up 5 bases and J gave up 3 bases, with 14 bases separating them. CDR3 in amino acids: CASSLHGAYYEQYF. As DNA, the CDR3 is TGTGCCAGCAGTCTACATGGGGCGTACTACGAGCAGTACTTC.

The table lists this clonotype with many counts. The V call is TRBV4-2, the J call TRBJ2-1; perhaps TRBD1 as D (5 bases). Trimming took off 0 bases at V and 10 bases at J, with 10 bases between the two ends. The V gene's germline CDR1 is LGHNA and CDR2 YNFKEQ. The length of the CDR3 is 13 residues. CDR3 nucleotides: TGTGCCAGCAGCCAAGATAGCAGGGAAGAGCAGTTCTTC. It specifies CASSQDSREEQFF.

Concerning this clonotype: A much larger clonotype is one base distant, so this may be a read error. The chain couples TRBV19 to TRBJ1-5; 8 nucleotides agree with TRBD1. The CDR3 length is 15 residues. Germline-derived CDR1 and CDR2 are LNHDA and SQIVND (reference sequence). CDR3 residues: CASSLDRERGQPQQF. The CDR3 DNA sequence: TGTGCCAGTAGTCTGGACAGGGAGAGGGGTCAGCCCCAGCAATTT.

Turning to this clonotype: One end of the junction fails to match germline, which may point to a read error. The chain links TRBV6-5 to TRBJ1-5; unclear D gene. The CDR3 spans 16 residues. CDR1 is MNHEY and CDR2 is SVGAGI in the germline V gene. The CDR3 reads CASSSFVSGLNQPRHF. The CDR3 DNA is TGTGCCAGCAGTTCTTTTGTATCGGGTTTAAACCAGCCCCGGCATTTC.

This clonotype was counted many times. This chain connects TRBV6-1 to TRBJ1-5; 8 bases line up with TRBD1. The germline V gene has CDR1 MNHNS and CDR2 SASEGT. The CDR3 covers 13 residues. V was pared by 5 bases and J by 7 bases, with 4 bases of the junction left unmatched. The DNA for the CDR3 is TGTGCCAGCAGTTTACAGGGGGAGCAGCCCCAGCATTTT. This translates into CASSLQGEQPQHF.

The chain couples TRBV12-3 or TRBV12-4 to TRBJ2-7; 7 positions agree with TRBD2. J lost 6 bases, V lost 3 bases, and 5 bases had no gene match. The CDR3 sequence is 13 residues long. Here the CDR3 DNA reads TGTGCCAGCAGTTTTCAGGCGGGGGTCGAGCAGTACTTC. Amino acids: CASSFQAGVEQYF.

A word on this clonotype: This may arise from a read error, as a much more abundant clone is one base away. The chain recombines TRBV29-1 with TRBJ1-4; D uncertain. Between the trimmed V and J ends, which lost 5 bases and 5 bases, there was a span of 9 bases. The CDR3 spans 12 residues. Germline loops: CDR1 SQVTM, CDR2 ANQGSEA. The CDR3 loop is CSVCSINEKLFF. CDR3 coding DNA: TGCAGCGTTTGCAGCATCAATGAAAAACTGTTTTTT.

A note on this clonotype: A clone one base away is much larger, so this may be a read error. The V and J genes are TRBV4-1 and TRBJ1-6; possibly TRBD1 for D (5 bases). This CDR3 region has 18 residues. Germline lookup yields CDR1 MGHRA and CDR2 YSYEKL. CDR3 amino acids: CPSSQVPWGVGNNSPLHF. CDR3 bases: TGCCCCAGCAGCCAAGTCCCGTGGGGGGTGGGGAATAATTCACCCCTCCACTTT.

In its sample, this clonotype was seen many times. This chain uses TRBV27 with TRBJ2-6; 7 bases line up with TRBD1. V lost 6 bases to trimming and J lost 0 bases; unmatched junction nucleotides: 5. The CDR3 contains 16 residues. Germline-derived CDR1 and CDR2 are MNHEY and SMNVEV (reference sequence). The CDR3 DNA is TGTGCCAGCAGGACAGGGATAGCCTCTGGGGCCAACGTCCTGACTTTC. This gives the protein CASRTGIASGANVLTF.

This clonotype was recorded many times. V gene TRBV27 combines with J gene TRBJ2-7; 8 nucleotides agree with TRBD1. Germline lookup yields CDR1 MNHEY and CDR2 SMNVEV (reference sequence). The J segment lost 1 base and the V segment lost 5 bases, leaving 7 bases of the junction unmatched. The CDR3 loop spans 15 amino acids. The CDR3 nucleotides are TGTGCCAGCAGTATGCGGACAGGGAGTTCCTACGAGCAGTACTTC. Its protein is CASSMRTGSSYEQYF.

V is TRBV7-2 and J is TRBJ2-5, with D perhaps given as TRBD1 or TRBD2 (5 bases each). The CDR3 extends over 16 amino acids. In germline, CDR1 is SGHTA, CDR2 FQGNSA. Trimming took off 1 base at V and 4 bases at J, with 16 bases between the two ends. The CDR3 here is CASSLVPAGTRETQYF. Here the CDR3 DNA reads TGTGCCAGCAGCTTAGTACCGGCAGGGACGAGAGAGACCCAGTACTTC.

On this clonotype: This may come from a read error, since a much larger clone is one base off. The chain links TRBV7-3 to TRBJ2-3; no clear D gene. Germline CDR1 SGHTA, CDR2 FQGTGA. CDR3 size: 12 residues. The DNA of the CDR3 is TGTGCCGGCAGCTTAAACCGGGATACGCAGTATTTT. Translation: CAGSLNRDTQYF.

The V gene is TRBV18, the J gene TRBJ2-3, with TRBD1 identical over 11 bases. V trimming: 5 bases; J trimming: 4 bases; junction bases outside the gene matches: 8. The CDR3 is 16 residues long. Germline CDR1 reads KGHSH; CDR2 reads LQKENI. This CDR3 reads CASSERTGGGADTQYF. CDR3 coding DNA: TGTGCCAGCTCAGAAAGGACAGGGGGCGGTGCAGATACGCAGTATTTT.

The table lists this clonotype with many counts. The genes are TRBV20-1 and TRBJ1-1; D not resolved. This CDR3 is built from 14 residues. The V and J ends lost 6 bases and 1 base respectively, with 15 bases between them. CDR1 is DFQATT, CDR2 SNEGSKA, per germline (reference sequence). The CDR3 here is CSAEIRRENTEAFF. In DNA, the CDR3 is TGCAGTGCGGAAATACGGAGAGAGAACACTGAAGCTTTCTTT.

CDR3 bases: TGTGCCAGCAGTTACCCGTGGGGTAGCGGGAGTATTGGGGAGCAGTACTTC. It specifies CASSYPWGSGSIGEQYF. The rearrangement uses TRBV6-5 and TRBJ2-7; 9 bases fit TRBD2. The V and J ends lost 2 bases and 7 bases, in that order; junction bases with no gene match: 15. CDR3 length: 17 residues. Germline CDR1 and CDR2: MNHEY and SVGAGI.

This clonotype turned up a few times. This chain uses TRBV9 with TRBJ2-7, with 7 positions matching TRBD2. The DNA end is a closer match to TRBJ2-5, so the J assignment may be wrong. CDR3 size: 14 residues. The germline gives CDR1 SGDLS, CDR2 YYNGEE. CDR3 nucleotide sequence: TGTGCCAGCAGCCACGGGGGGAGCGGAGAGACCCAGTACTTC. It translates to CASSHGGSGETQYF.

The chain is built from TRBV19 and TRBJ2-1; TRBD1 matches 9 bases. Germline V gives CDR1 LNHDA, CDR2 SQIVND (reference sequence). With V trimmed by 5 bases and J by 6 bases, 8 bases remained unmatched. The CDR3 runs 15 residues. In DNA form, the CDR3 reads TGTGCCAGTAGTGCGCCGGGACAGGGCCCCAATGAGCAGTTCTTC. It encodes CASSAPGQGPNEQFF.

Points on this clonotype: At one end, the junction sequence differs from germline, possibly due to a read error. The chain recombines TRBV7-6 with TRBJ2-3; D might be TRBD1 (5 bases). The germline CDR1 and CDR2 sequences are SGHVS and FNYEAQ. CDR3 size: 14 residues. Here the CDR3 DNA reads TGTGCCAGCAGCTTAGTATCCCCGACAGATACGCATTATTTT. Translated, it gives CASSLVSPTDTHYF.

This clonotype appeared many times. This sequence joins TRBV10-3 and TRBJ1-3, with D possibly being TRBD1 (5 bases). Looked up from germline, CDR1 is ENHRY and CDR2 is SYGVKD. The CDR3 is 15 amino acids. Trimming removed 5 bases at V and 0 bases at J, with 11 bases between. The chain's CDR3 is CAISRDGNSGNTIYF. The CDR3, as DNA: TGTGCCATCAGTCGGGACGGCAACTCTGGAAACACCATATATTTT.

V usage is TRBV12-3 or TRBV12-4 and J usage is TRBJ1-5; D uncertain. Matching the DNA end better, TRBJ2-3 makes the J call doubtful. The CDR3 has 14 amino acids. CDR3 protein: CASSFTDSNQPQYF. CDR3 in DNA: TGTGCCAGCAGTTTCACAGATAGCAATCAGCCCCAGTATTTT.

This chain connects TRBV12-3 or TRBV12-4 to TRBJ1-3; 8 nucleotides align to TRBD1. V was pared by 5 bases and J by 2 bases, with 5 bases of the junction left unmatched. The CDR3 is made up of 15 amino acids. The CDR3 region is CASSAGQGPGNTIYF. In DNA, the CDR3 is TGTGCCAGCAGTGCTGGACAGGGCCCTGGAAACACCATATATTTT.